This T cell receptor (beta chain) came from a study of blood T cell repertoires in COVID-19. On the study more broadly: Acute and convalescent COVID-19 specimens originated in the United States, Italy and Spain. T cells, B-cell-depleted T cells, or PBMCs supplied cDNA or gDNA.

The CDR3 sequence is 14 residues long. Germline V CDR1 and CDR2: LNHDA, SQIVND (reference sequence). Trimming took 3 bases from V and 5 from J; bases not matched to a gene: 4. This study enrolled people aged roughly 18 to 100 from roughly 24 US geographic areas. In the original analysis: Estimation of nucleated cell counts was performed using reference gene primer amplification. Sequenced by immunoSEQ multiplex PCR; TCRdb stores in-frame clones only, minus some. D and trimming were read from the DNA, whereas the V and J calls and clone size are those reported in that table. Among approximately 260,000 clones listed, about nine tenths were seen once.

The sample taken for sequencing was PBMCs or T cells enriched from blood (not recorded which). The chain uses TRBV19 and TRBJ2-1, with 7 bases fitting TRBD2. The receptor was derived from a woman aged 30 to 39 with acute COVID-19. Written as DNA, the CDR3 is TGTGCCAGTAGTATTTTGCTAGCGGACAATGAGCAGTTCTTC. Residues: CASSILLADNEQFF.